Sequencing of this T cell receptor beta chain was carried out in a study of OX40 agonist ivuxolimab in advanced cancers. With respect to this clone: What it binds is not known.

This CDR3 contains 13 residues. Germline CDR1 LNHDA, CDR2 SQIVND (reference sequence). TCRdb keeps only in-frame clones here, not all; method: immunoSEQ multiplex PCR. The sample includes about 30,000 clones, 81% seen only once; the top ten take about 20%. Whole-study results and caveats: More expanded clones were seen, on average, in CD8+ T cells than in CD4+. Not determined was the antigen specificity of the expanded peripheral T cells.

This receptor was taken from an adult with an advanced solid tumor such as melanoma, head and neck, liver or kidney cancer. The sequencing used CD4+ or CD8+ T cells sorted from blood, collected in a trial of the OX40 agonist ivuxolimab. V is TRBV19 and J is TRBJ2-5; TRBD1 matches 9 bases. The tail of the sequence fits TRBJ2-7 better, so the J call may be wrong. CDR3 protein: CASKGTGSYEQYF. The CDR3 DNA reads TGTGCCAGTAAGGGGACAGGGTCCTACGAGCAGTACTTC.